These T cell receptor beta chains were read from a single sample in a study of response to subunit inactivated influenza vaccine. TCRdb re-called the RT-PCR reads with MiXCR, one entry per CDR3 protein. The sample lists about 650,000 distinct CDR3 sequences; 12% to 15% were seen once. Sequencing was performed on PBMCs from blood, taken 14 days before vaccination. The source of these receptors is a man aged 45-60 years who received an inactivated influenza vaccine. Each CDR3 is given with its conserved first and last residue. D genes are given only for firm matches. Size is omitted from some rows. Given values are once, few, many or a class for expanded clones.

j_call: TRBJ2-2
d_call: -
v_call: TRBV5-1
clone_size: few
cdr3_aa: CASLESSVGTGELFF
cdr3_nt: TGCGCCAGCCTGGAATCAAGCGTGGGCACCGGGGAGCTGTTTTTT

j_call: TRBJ2-3
d_call: -
v_call: TRBV10-3
clone_size: few
cdr3_aa: CAISDQVTDTQYF
cdr3_nt: TGTGCCATCAGTGATCAGGTCACTGATACGCAGTATTTT

j_call: TRBJ1-6
d_call: -
v_call: TRBV20-1
clone_size: many
cdr3_aa: CSAEKGNSPLHF
cdr3_nt: TGCAGTGCAGAGAAGGGAAATTCACCCCTCCACTTT

j_call: TRBJ2-4
d_call: -
v_call: TRBV7-9
clone_size: many
cdr3_aa: CASSPLSRDIQYF
cdr3_nt: TGTGCCAGCAGCCCCCTGTCCCGAGACATTCAGTACTTC

j_call: TRBJ2-5
d_call: -
v_call: TRBV25-1
clone_size: few
cdr3_aa: CASSEASGSGTQYF
cdr3_nt: TGTGCCAGCAGTGAAGCCTCCGGGTCGGGGACCCAGTACTTC

j_call: TRBJ1-1
d_call: -
v_call: TRBV6-2/TRBV6-3
clone_size: -
cdr3_aa: CASNIPTPNTEAFF
cdr3_nt: TGTGCCAGCAATATCCCAACACCGAACACTGAAGCTTTCTTT

j_call: TRBJ2-1
d_call: TRBD1
v_call: TRBV2
clone_size: -
cdr3_aa: CASSWGQGAGNEQFF
cdr3_nt: TGTGCCAGCAGCTGGGGACAGGGGGCAGGCAATGAGCAGTTCTTC

j_call: TRBJ2-2
d_call: -
v_call: TRBV11-2
clone_size: few
cdr3_aa: CASGQDRAAYGELFF
cdr3_nt: TGTGCCAGCGGCCAGGATCGGGCTGCTTACGGGGAGCTGTTTTTT

j_call: TRBJ1-5
d_call: TRBD1
v_call: TRBV12-3/TRBV12-4
clone_size: many
cdr3_aa: CASSQGQGYQPQHF
cdr3_nt: TGTGCCAGCAGCCAGGGACAGGGATACCAGCCCCAGCATTTT

j_call: TRBJ2-6
d_call: -
v_call: TRBV7-9
clone_size: few
cdr3_aa: CATGPFSGANVLTF
cdr3_nt: TGTGCGACAGGACCTTTCTCTGGGGCCAACGTCCTGACTTTC

j_call: TRBJ2-4
d_call: -
v_call: TRBV4-2
clone_size: few
cdr3_aa: CASSQGGAKNIQYF
cdr3_nt: TGTGCCAGCAGCCAAGGTGGAGCCAAAAACATTCAGTACTTC

j_call: TRBJ2-5
d_call: -
v_call: TRBV12-3/TRBV12-4
clone_size: many
cdr3_aa: CASSRPESIQETQYF
cdr3_nt: TGTGCCAGCAGCCGACCTGAGAGCATCCAAGAGACCCAGTACTTC

j_call: TRBJ2-7
d_call: TRBD1
v_call: TRBV2
clone_size: few
cdr3_aa: CASRGQGLDEQYF
cdr3_nt: TGTGCCAGCAGGGGACAGGGTCTCGACGAGCAGTACTTC

j_call: TRBJ2-1
d_call: -
v_call: TRBV5-1
clone_size: few
cdr3_aa: CASSLGVPGVFNEQFF
cdr3_nt: TGCGCCAGCAGCTTGGGGGTCCCCGGGGTCTTCAATGAGCAGTTCTTC

j_call: TRBJ2-1
d_call: TRBD1
v_call: TRBV7-9
clone_size: many
cdr3_aa: CASSSPGQGLYNEQFF
cdr3_nt: TGTGCCAGCAGCTCGCCGGGACAGGGGCTTTACAATGAGCAGTTCTTC

j_call: TRBJ2-7
d_call: TRBD2
v_call: TRBV29-1
clone_size: -
cdr3_aa: CSVRLRLAGNEQYF
cdr3_nt: TGCAGCGTCCGCTTAAGGCTAGCGGGTAACGAGCAGTACTTC

j_call: TRBJ1-5
d_call: -
v_call: TRBV27
clone_size: -
cdr3_aa: CASSLWAGSSNQPQHF
cdr3_nt: TGTGCCAGCAGTTTATGGGCAGGTTCTAGCAATCAGCCCCAGCATTTT

j_call: TRBJ1-2
d_call: -
v_call: TRBV5-6
clone_size: -
cdr3_aa: CASSLFVDVYGYTF
cdr3_nt: TGTGCCAGCAGCTTGTTTGTAGATGTCTATGGCTACACCTTC

j_call: TRBJ2-1
d_call: TRBD2
v_call: TRBV6-5
clone_size: -
cdr3_aa: CASSSLAGGPGEQFF
cdr3_nt: TGTGCCAGCAGTTCCCTGGCGGGGGGGCCGGGTGAGCAGTTCTTC

j_call: TRBJ2-7
d_call: TRBD2
v_call: TRBV29-1
clone_size: few
cdr3_aa: CSGITSGSGEQYF
cdr3_nt: TGCAGCGGCATCACTAGCGGGAGTGGCGAGCAGTACTTC

j_call: TRBJ2-3
d_call: TRBD2
v_call: TRBV27
clone_size: many
cdr3_aa: CASSLLVSGGRDTQYF
cdr3_nt: TGTGCCAGCAGTTTATTAGTTAGCGGGGGACGGGATACGCAGTATTTT

j_call: TRBJ1-2
d_call: TRBD1
v_call: TRBV12-3/TRBV12-4
clone_size: few
cdr3_aa: CASSQTGGWDYGYTF
cdr3_nt: TGTGCCAGCAGTCAGACAGGGGGCTGGGACTATGGCTACACCTTC

j_call: TRBJ2-5
d_call: -
v_call: TRBV5-5
clone_size: -
cdr3_aa: CASSHRTGAAETQYF
cdr3_nt: TGTGCCAGCAGCCACCGAACGGGGGCGGCAGAGACCCAGTACTTC

j_call: TRBJ2-7
d_call: TRBD2
v_call: TRBV27
clone_size: -
cdr3_aa: CASSLSGRYEQYF
cdr3_nt: TGTGCCAGCAGCCTTAGCGGGAGGTACGAGCAGTACTTC

j_call: TRBJ2-7
d_call: -
v_call: TRBV7-9
clone_size: -
cdr3_aa: CASSRGPMNTEQYF
cdr3_nt: TGTGCCAGCAGCCGGGGCCCAATGAATACCGAGCAGTACTTC

j_call: TRBJ2-6
d_call: -
v_call: TRBV6-1
clone_size: many
cdr3_aa: CASRSRSGANVLTF
cdr3_nt: TGTGCCAGCAGGAGCCGCTCTGGGGCCAACGTCCTGACTTTC

j_call: TRBJ2-1
d_call: TRBD1
v_call: TRBV28
clone_size: few
cdr3_aa: CASIGQGDLSYNEQFF
cdr3_nt: TGTGCCAGCATAGGACAGGGGGACCTCTCCTACAATGAGCAGTTCTTC

j_call: TRBJ1-1
d_call: -
v_call: TRBV6-5
clone_size: -
cdr3_aa: CASSYRSQNTEAFF
cdr3_nt: TGTGCCAGCAGTTACCGCTCCCAGAACACTGAAGCTTTCTTT

j_call: TRBJ1-2
d_call: -
v_call: TRBV5-1
clone_size: -
cdr3_aa: CASSLFHRADGYTF
cdr3_nt: TGCGCCAGCAGCTTGTTTCACAGGGCAGATGGCTACACCTTC

j_call: TRBJ2-7
d_call: -
v_call: TRBV11-1
clone_size: -
cdr3_aa: CASSLPGGNYEQYF
cdr3_nt: TGTGCCAGCAGCTTACCCGGCGGAAACTACGAGCAGTACTTC

j_call: TRBJ2-2
d_call: TRBD2
v_call: TRBV6-2/TRBV6-3
clone_size: -
cdr3_aa: CASRPSGRRGGELFF
cdr3_nt: TGTGCCAGCAGGCCTAGCGGGAGAAGAGGCGGGGAGCTGTTTTTT

j_call: TRBJ1-1
d_call: -
v_call: TRBV20-1
clone_size: -
cdr3_aa: CSAKPRAAEAFF
cdr3_nt: TGCAGTGCCAAACCACGGGCAGCGGAAGCTTTCTTT

j_call: TRBJ2-3
d_call: TRBD2
v_call: TRBV20-1
clone_size: few
cdr3_aa: CSTEGLAGMGIFTDTQYF
cdr3_nt: TGCAGTACGGAGGGACTAGCGGGGATGGGGATTTTCACAGATACGCAGTATTTT

j_call: TRBJ2-7
d_call: TRBD2
v_call: TRBV7-3
clone_size: -
cdr3_aa: CASSQGTSGIVYF
cdr3_nt: TGTGCCAGCAGCCAAGGGACTAGCGGGATTGTGTACTTC

j_call: TRBJ2-2
d_call: -
v_call: TRBV4-1
clone_size: -
cdr3_aa: CASSQDGGVAGELFF
cdr3_nt: TGCGCCAGCAGCCAAGATGGTGGAGTGGCCGGGGAGCTGTTTTTT

j_call: TRBJ2-7
d_call: -
v_call: TRBV29-1
clone_size: many
cdr3_aa: CSVGSLGTPYEQYF
cdr3_nt: TGCAGCGTTGGTTCGTTGGGCACTCCCTACGAGCAGTACTTC

j_call: TRBJ2-5
d_call: TRBD2
v_call: TRBV29-1
clone_size: few
cdr3_aa: CSVVPVGRQKETQYF
cdr3_nt: TGCAGCGTTGTTCCCGTCGGGAGGCAGAAAGAGACCCAGTACTTC

j_call: TRBJ2-5
d_call: -
v_call: TRBV12-3/TRBV12-4
clone_size: -
cdr3_aa: CASRPSDRGQETQYF
cdr3_nt: TGTGCCAGCAGACCCTCAGACCGGGGCCAAGAGACCCAGTACTTC

j_call: TRBJ2-5
d_call: -
v_call: TRBV5-1
clone_size: -
cdr3_aa: CASKFDGRYQETQYF
cdr3_nt: TGCGCCAGCAAATTCGACGGAAGGTACCAAGAGACCCAGTACTTC

j_call: TRBJ2-1
d_call: TRBD2
v_call: TRBV29-1
clone_size: many
cdr3_aa: CSVITSGPYNEQFF
cdr3_nt: TGCAGCGTAATAACTAGCGGACCTTACAATGAGCAGTTCTTC

j_call: TRBJ2-1
d_call: TRBD2
v_call: TRBV7-2
clone_size: -
cdr3_aa: CASSRSGLAGNEQFF
cdr3_nt: TGTGCCAGCAGCCGGTCGGGACTAGCGGGTAATGAGCAGTTCTTC

j_call: TRBJ2-5
d_call: TRBD2
v_call: TRBV12-3/TRBV12-4
clone_size: few
cdr3_aa: CASSEGTSSGETQYF
cdr3_nt: TGTGCCAGCAGTGAAGGGACTAGCTCGGGAGAGACCCAGTACTTC

j_call: TRBJ1-5
d_call: -
v_call: TRBV29-1
clone_size: few
cdr3_aa: CSVRVTDSNQPQHF
cdr3_nt: TGCAGCGTTCGCGTAACCGATAGCAATCAGCCCCAGCATTTT

j_call: TRBJ2-7
d_call: -
v_call: TRBV29-1
clone_size: -
cdr3_aa: CSVDGGRNEQYF
cdr3_nt: TGCAGCGTTGATGGGGGGAGAAACGAGCAGTACTTC

j_call: TRBJ2-7
d_call: TRBD1
v_call: TRBV2
clone_size: -
cdr3_aa: CASTDRADEQYF
cdr3_nt: TGTGCCAGCACGGACAGGGCTGACGAGCAGTACTTC

j_call: TRBJ1-2
d_call: -
v_call: TRBV4-3
clone_size: -
cdr3_aa: CASSQESDIGYYGYTF
cdr3_nt: TGCGCCAGCAGCCAAGAATCGGACATCGGCTACTATGGCTACACCTTC

j_call: TRBJ2-5
d_call: TRBD2
v_call: TRBV5-1
clone_size: many
cdr3_aa: CASSLGSGTSGKETQYF
cdr3_nt: TGCGCCAGCAGCTTGGGATCCGGGACTAGCGGGAAAGAGACCCAGTACTTC

j_call: TRBJ2-7
d_call: -
v_call: TRBV6-2/TRBV6-3
clone_size: few
cdr3_aa: CASSYVYPRYEQYF
cdr3_nt: TGTGCCAGCAGTTACGTCTACCCGAGATACGAGCAGTACTTC

j_call: TRBJ1-4
d_call: -
v_call: TRBV5-1
clone_size: many
cdr3_aa: CASSAGGTNEKLFF
cdr3_nt: TGCGCCAGCAGCGCGGGCGGAACTAATGAAAAACTGTTTTTT

j_call: TRBJ2-5
d_call: TRBD2
v_call: TRBV3-1
clone_size: few
cdr3_aa: CASSQDAYLAGGQETQYF
cdr3_nt: TGTGCCAGCAGCCAAGATGCGTATCTAGCGGGGGGGCAAGAGACCCAGTACTTC